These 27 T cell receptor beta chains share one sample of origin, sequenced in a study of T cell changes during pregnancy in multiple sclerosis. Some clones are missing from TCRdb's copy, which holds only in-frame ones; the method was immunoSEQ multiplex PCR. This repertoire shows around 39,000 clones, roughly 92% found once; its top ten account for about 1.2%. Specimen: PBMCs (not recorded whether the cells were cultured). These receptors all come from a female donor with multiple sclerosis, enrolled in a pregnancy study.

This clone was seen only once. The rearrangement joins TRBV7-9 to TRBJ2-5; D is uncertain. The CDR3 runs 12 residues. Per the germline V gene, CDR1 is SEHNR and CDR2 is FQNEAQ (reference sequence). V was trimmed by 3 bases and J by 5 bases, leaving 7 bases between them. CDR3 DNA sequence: TGTGCCAGCAGCTTTCAGCAGGAGACCCAGTACTTC. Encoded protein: CASSFQQETQYF.

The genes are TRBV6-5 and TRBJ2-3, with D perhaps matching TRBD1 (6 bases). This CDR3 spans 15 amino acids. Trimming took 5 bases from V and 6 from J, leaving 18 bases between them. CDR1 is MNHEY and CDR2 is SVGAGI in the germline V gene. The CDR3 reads CASSLEQGNWDTQYF. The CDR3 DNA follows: TGTGCCAGCAGTCTCGAACAGGGTAATTGGGATACGCAGTATTTT.

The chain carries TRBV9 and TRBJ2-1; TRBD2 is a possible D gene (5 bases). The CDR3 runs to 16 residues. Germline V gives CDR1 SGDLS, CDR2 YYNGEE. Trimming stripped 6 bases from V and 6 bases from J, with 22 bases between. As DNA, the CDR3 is TGTGCCAGCACCGTCCACCGGTCTAGCATCTCCAATGAGCAGTTCTTC. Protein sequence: CASTVHRSSISNEQFF.

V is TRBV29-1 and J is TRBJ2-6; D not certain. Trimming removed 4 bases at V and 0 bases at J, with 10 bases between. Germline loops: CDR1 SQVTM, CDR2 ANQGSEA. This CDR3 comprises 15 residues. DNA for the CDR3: TGCAGCGTTGGAGCTCGGCACTCTGGGGCCAACGTCCTGACTTTC. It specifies CSVGARHSGANVLTF.

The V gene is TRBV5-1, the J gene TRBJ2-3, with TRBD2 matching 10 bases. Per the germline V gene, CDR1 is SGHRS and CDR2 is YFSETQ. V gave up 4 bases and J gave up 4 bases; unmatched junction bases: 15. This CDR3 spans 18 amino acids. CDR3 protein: CASSRILSGRALSDTQYF. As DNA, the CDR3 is TGCGCCAGCAGCCGGATATTAAGCGGGAGGGCCCTCTCAGATACGCAGTATTTT.

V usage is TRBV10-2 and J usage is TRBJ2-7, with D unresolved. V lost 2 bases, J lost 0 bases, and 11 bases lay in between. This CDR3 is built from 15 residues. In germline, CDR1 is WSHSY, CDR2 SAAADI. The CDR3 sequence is CASSEVATASYEQYF. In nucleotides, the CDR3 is TGCGCCAGCAGTGAGGTAGCCACAGCCTCCTACGAGCAGTACTTC.

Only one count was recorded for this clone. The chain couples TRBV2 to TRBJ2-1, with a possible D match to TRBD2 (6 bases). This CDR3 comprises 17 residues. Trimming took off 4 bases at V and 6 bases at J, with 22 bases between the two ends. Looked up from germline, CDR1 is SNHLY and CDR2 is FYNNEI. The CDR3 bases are TGTGCCAGCAGTGCGTTGCAAGGACTACAGAAAGGCAATGAGCAGTTCTTC. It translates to CASSALQGLQKGNEQFF.

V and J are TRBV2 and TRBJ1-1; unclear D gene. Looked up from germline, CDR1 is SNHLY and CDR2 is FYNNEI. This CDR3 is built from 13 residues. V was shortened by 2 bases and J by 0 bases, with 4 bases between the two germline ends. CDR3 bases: TGTGCCAGCAGTGAACGGGTGAACACTGAAGCTTTCTTT. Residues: CASSERVNTEAFF.

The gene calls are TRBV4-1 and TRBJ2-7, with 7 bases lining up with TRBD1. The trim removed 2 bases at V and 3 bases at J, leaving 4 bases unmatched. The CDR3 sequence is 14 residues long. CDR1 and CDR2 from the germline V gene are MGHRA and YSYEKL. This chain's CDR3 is CASSQTRQGYEQYF. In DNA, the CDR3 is TGCGCCAGCAGCCAAACTAGACAGGGCTACGAGCAGTACTTC.

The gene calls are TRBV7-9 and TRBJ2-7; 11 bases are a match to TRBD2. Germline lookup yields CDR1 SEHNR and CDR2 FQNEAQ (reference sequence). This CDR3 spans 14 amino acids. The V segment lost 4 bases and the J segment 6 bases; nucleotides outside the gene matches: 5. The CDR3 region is CASSYRLAGTEQYF. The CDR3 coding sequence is TGTGCCAGCAGCTACCGACTAGCGGGAACCGAGCAGTACTTC.

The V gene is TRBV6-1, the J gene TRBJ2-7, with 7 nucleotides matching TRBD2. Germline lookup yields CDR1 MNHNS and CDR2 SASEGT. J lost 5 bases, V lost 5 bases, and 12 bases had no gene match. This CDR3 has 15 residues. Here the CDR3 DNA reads TGTGCCAGCAGTCCTCAGGCGGGTGCGGGAGACGAGCAGTACTTC. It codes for CASSPQAGAGDEQYF.

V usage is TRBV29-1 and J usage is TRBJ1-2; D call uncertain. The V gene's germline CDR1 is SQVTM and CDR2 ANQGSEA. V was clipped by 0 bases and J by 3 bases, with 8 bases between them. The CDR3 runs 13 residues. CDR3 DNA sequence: TGCAGCGTTGAAGAACAGAGGGACTATGGCTACACCTTC. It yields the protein CSVEEQRDYGYTF.

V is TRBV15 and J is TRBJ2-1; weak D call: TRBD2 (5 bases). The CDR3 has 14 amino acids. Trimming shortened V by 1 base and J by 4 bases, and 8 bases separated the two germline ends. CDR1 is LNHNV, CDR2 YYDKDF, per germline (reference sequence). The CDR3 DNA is TGTGCCACCAGCAGAGCCCCGGGGTACAATGAGCAGTTCTTC. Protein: CATSRAPGYNEQFF.

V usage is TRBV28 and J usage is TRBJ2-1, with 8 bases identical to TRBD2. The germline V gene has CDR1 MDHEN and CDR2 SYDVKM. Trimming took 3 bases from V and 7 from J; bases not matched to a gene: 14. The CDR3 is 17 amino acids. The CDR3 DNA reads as TGTGCCAGCAGTTTCAGCCCCGAGCGGGAGTTAAGGAATGAGCAGTTCTTC. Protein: CASSFSPERELRNEQFF.

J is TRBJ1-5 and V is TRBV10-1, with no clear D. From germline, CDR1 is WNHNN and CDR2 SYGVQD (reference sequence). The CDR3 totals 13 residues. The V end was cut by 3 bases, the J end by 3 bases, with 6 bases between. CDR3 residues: CASSDHLNQPQHF. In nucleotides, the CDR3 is TGCGCCAGCAGTGATCACCTCAATCAGCCCCAGCATTTT.

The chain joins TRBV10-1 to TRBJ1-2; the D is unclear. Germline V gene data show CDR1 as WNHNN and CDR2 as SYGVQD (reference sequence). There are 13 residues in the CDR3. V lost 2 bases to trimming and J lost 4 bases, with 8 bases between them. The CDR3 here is CASSEEQFYGYTF. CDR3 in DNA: TGCGCCAGCAGTGAGGAACAGTTCTATGGCTACACCTTC.

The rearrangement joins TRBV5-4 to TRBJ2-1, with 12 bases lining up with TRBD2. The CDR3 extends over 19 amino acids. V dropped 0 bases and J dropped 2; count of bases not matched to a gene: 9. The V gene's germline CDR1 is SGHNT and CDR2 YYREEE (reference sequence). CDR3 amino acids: CASSLDVTSGSFPYNEQFF. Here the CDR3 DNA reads TGTGCCAGCAGCTTGGATGTGACTAGCGGGAGTTTTCCCTACAATGAGCAGTTCTTC.

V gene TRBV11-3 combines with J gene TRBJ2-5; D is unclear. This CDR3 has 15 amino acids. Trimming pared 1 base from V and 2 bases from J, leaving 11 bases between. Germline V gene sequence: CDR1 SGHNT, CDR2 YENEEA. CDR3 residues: CASSLGPHPQETQYF. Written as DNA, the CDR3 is TGTGCCAGCAGCTTAGGACCCCACCCTCAAGAGACCCAGTACTTC.

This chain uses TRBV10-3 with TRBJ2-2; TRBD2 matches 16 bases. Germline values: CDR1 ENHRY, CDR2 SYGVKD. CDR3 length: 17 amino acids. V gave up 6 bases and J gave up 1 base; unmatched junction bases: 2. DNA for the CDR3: TGTGCCATCAGCGGGACTAGCGGGAGGGTGAACACCGGGGAGCTGTTTTTT. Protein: CAISGTSGRVNTGELFF.

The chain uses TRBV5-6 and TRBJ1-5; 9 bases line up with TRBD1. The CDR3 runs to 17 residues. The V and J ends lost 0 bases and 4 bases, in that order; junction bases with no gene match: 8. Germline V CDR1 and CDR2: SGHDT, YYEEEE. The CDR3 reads CASSLVGDRDGNQPQHF. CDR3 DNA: TGTGCCAGCAGCTTGGTTGGGGACAGGGATGGTAATCAGCCCCAGCATTTT.

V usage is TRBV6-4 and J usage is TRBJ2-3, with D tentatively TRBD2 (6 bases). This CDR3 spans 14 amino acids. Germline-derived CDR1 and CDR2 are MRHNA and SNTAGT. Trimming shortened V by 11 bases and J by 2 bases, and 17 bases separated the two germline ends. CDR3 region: CARAIGGITDTQYF. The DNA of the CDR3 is TGTGCCCGGGCAATAGGCGGGATCACAGATACGCAGTATTTT.

The CDR3 protein is CASSLIRGDGYTF. The CDR3 nucleotides read TGTGCCAGCAGCTTAATAAGGGGGGATGGCTACACCTTC. This chain connects TRBV7-9 to TRBJ1-2; maybe TRBD1 (6 bases). Germline-derived CDR1 and CDR2 are SEHNR and FQNEAQ (reference sequence). This CDR3 has 13 residues. Trimming cost V 2 bases and J 6 bases, with 10 bases left between them.

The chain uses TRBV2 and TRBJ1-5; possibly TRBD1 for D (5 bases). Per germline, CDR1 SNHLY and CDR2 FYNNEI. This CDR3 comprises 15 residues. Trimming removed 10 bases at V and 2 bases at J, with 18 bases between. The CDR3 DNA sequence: TGTGCCACCGCCCCGGATGCAGGGCGCAATCAGCCCCAGCATTTT. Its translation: CATAPDAGRNQPQHF.

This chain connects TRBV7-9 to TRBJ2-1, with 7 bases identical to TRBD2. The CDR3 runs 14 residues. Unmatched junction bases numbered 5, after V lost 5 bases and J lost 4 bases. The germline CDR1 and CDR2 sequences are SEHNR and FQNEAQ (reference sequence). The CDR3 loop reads CASSTGGLYNEQFF. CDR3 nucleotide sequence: TGTGCCAGCAGCACGGGAGGACTATACAATGAGCAGTTCTTC. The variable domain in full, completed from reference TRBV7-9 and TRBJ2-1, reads DTGVSQNPRHKITKRGQNVTFRCDPISEHNRLYWYRQTLGQGPEFLTYFQNEAQLEKSRLLSDRFSAERPKGSFSTLEIQRTEQGDSAMYLCASSTGGLYNEQFFGPGTRLTVL.

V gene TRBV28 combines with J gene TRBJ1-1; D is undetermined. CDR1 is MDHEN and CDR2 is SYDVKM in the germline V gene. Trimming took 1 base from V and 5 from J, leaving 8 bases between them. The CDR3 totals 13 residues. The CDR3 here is CASSLFGGTEAFF. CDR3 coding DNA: TGTGCCAGCAGTTTATTTGGTGGGACTGAAGCTTTCTTT.

The CDR3, as DNA: TGTGCCTGGAGTTTACGGTGGTCGGGCGAGCAGTACTTC. Protein sequence: CAWSLRWSGEQYF. The chain couples TRBV30 to TRBJ2-7; the D is unclear. CDR1 and CDR2 (germline): GTSNPN, SVGIG (reference sequence). This CDR3 is built from 13 residues. V was cut by 2 bases and J by 6 bases, with 14 bases left in between.

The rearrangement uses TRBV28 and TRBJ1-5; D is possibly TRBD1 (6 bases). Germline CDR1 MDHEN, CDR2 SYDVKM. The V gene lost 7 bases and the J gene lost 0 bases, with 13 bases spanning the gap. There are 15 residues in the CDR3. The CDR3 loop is CASTGQRYSNQPQHF. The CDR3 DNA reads TGTGCCAGCACCGGACAGCGTTATAGCAATCAGCCCCAGCATTTT.